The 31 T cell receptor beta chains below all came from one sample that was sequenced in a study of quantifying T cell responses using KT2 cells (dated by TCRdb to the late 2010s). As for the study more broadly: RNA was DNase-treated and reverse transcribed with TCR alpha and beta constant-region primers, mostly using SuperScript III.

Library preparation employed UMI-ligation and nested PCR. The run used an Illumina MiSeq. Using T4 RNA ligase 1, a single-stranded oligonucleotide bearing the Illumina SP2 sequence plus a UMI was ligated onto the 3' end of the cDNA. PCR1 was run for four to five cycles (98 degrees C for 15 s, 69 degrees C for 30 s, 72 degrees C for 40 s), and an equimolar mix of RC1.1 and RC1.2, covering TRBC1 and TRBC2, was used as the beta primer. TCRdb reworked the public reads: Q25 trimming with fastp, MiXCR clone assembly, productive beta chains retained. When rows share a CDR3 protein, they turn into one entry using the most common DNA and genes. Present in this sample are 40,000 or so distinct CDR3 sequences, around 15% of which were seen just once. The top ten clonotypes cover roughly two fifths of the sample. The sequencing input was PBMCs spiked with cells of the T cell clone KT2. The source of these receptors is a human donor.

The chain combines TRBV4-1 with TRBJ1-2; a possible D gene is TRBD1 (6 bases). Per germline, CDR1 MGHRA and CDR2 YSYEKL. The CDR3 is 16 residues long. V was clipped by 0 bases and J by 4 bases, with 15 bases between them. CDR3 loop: CASSQDMGGGFYGYTF. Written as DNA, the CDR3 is TGCGCCAGCAGCCAAGATATGGGGGGCGGGTTCTATGGCTACACCTTC.

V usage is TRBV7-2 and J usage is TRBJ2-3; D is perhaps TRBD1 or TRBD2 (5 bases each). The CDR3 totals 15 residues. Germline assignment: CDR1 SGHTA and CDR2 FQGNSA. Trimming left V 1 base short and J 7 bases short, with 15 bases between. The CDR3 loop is CASSLVNGARNTQYF. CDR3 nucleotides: TGTGCCAGCAGCTTAGTAAACGGGGCCAGGAATACGCAGTATTTT.

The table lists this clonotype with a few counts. CDR3 coding DNA: TGTGCCAGCAGCTTAGCAGGACAGACATCCTATGGCTACACCTTC. Protein product: CASSLAGQTSYGYTF. The chain recombines TRBV7-2 with TRBJ1-2; maybe TRBD1 (6 bases). Germline CDR1 SGHTA, CDR2 FQGNSA. The germline V and J ends were trimmed by 0 bases and 4 bases, with 12 bases remaining between them. This CDR3 has 15 residues.

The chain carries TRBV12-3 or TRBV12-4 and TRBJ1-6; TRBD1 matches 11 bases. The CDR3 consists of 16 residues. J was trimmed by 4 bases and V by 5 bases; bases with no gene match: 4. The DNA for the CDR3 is TGTGCCAGCAGTCCGGGACAGGGGGGGTATAATTCACCCCTCCACTTT. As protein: CASSPGQGGYNSPLHF.

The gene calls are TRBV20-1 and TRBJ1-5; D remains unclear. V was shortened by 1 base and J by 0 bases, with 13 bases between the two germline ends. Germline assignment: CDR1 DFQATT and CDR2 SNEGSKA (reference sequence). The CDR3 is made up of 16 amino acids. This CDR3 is CSARVPGPLSNQPQHF. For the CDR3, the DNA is TGCAGTGCTAGAGTACCAGGTCCTCTTAGCAATCAGCCCCAGCATTTT.

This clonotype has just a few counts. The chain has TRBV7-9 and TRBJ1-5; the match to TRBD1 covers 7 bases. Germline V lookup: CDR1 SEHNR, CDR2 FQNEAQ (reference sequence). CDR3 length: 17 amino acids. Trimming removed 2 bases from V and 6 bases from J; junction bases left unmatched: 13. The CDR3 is CASSLYDREDAIQPQHF. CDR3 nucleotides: TGTGCCAGCAGCTTATATGACAGGGAAGATGCAATTCAGCCCCAGCATTTT.

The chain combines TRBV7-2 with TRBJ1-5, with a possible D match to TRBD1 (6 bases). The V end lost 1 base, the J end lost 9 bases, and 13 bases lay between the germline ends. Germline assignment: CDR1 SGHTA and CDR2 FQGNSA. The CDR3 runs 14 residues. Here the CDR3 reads CASSLDAGAGPQHF. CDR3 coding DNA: TGTGCCAGCAGCTTAGATGCGGGGGCGGGGCCCCAGCATTTT.

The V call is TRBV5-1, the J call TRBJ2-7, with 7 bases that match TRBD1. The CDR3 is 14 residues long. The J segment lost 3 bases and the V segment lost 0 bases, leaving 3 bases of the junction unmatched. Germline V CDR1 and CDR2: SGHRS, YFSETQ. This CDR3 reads CASSLEAGGYEQYF. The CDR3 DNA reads TGCGCCAGCAGCTTGGAGGCAGGGGGCTACGAGCAGTACTTC.

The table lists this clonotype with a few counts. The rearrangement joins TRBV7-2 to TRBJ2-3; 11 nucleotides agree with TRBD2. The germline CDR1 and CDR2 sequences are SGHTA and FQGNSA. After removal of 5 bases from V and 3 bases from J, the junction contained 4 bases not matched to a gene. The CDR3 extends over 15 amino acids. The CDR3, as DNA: TGTGCCAGCAGCACCCGACTAGCGGGGACAGATACGCAGTATTTT. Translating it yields CASSTRLAGTDTQYF.

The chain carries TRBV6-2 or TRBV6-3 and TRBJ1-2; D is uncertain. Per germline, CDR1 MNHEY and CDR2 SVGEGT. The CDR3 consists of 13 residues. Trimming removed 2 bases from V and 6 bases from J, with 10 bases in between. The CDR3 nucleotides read TGTGCCAGCAGTTACGCAGTAGATGATGGCTACACCTTC. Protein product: CASSYAVDDGYTF.

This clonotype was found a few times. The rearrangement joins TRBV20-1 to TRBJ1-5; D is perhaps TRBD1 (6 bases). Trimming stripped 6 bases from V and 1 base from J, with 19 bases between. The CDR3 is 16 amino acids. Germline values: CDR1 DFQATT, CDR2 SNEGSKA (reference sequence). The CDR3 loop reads CSAQIRGAPSNQPQHF. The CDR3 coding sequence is TGCAGTGCCCAAATCCGGGGGGCACCCAGCAATCAGCCCCAGCATTTT.

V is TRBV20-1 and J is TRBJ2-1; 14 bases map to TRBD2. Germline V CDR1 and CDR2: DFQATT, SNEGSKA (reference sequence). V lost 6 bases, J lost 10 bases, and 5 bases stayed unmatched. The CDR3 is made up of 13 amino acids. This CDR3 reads CSAAGLAGDEQFF. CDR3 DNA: TGCAGTGCCGCGGGACTAGCGGGAGACGAGCAGTTCTTC.

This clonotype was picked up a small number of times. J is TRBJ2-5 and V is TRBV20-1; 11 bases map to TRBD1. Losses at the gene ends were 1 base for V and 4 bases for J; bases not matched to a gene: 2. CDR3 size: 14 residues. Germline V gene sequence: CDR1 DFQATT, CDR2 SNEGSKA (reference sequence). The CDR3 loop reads CSARGTGGRETQYF. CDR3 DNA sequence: TGCAGTGCTAGAGGGACAGGGGGCCGAGAGACCCAGTACTTC.

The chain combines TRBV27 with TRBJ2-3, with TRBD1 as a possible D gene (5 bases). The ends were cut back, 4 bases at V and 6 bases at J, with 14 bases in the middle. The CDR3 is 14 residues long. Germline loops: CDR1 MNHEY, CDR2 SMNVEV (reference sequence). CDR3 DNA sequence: TGTGCCAGCAGTTACGGACATGCGTTGGATACGCAGTATTTT. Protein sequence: CASSYGHALDTQYF.

CDR3 residues: CASSLLAGYNEQFF. CDR3 DNA sequence: TGTGCCAGCAGCTTACTAGCGGGATACAATGAGCAGTTCTTC. V gene TRBV7-9 combines with J gene TRBJ2-1; 9 bases fit TRBD2. Trimming took 2 bases from V and 4 from J; bases not matched to a gene: 0. CDR1 and CDR2 from the germline V gene are SEHNR and FQNEAQ (reference sequence). The CDR3 spans 14 residues.

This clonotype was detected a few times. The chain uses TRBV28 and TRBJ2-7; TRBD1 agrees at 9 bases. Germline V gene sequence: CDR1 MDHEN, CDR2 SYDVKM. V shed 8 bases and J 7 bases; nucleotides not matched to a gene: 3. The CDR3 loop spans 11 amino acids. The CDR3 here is CASRTGVEQYF. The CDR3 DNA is TGTGCCAGCCGGACAGGGGTTGAGCAGTACTTC.

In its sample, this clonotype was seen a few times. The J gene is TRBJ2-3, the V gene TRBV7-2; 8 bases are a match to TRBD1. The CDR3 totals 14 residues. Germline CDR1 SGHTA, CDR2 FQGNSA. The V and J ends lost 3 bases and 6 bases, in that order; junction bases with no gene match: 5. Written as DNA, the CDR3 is TGTGCCAGCAGCTTGGACAGGGCAGCTGATACGCAGTATTTT. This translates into CASSLDRAADTQYF. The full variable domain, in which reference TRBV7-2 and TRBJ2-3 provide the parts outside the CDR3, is GAGVSQSPSNKVTEKGKDVELRCDPISGHTALYWYRQSLGQGLEFLIYFQGNSAPDKSGLPSDRFSAERTGGSVSTLTIQRTQQEDSAVYLCASSLDRAADTQYFGPGTRLTVL.

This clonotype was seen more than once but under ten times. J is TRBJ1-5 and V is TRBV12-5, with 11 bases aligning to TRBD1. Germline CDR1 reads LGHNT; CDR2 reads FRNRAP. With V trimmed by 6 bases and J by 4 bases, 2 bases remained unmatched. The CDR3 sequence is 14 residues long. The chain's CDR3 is CASGGTGGNQPQHF. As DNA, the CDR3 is TGTGCTAGTGGAGGGACAGGGGGGAATCAGCCCCAGCATTTT.

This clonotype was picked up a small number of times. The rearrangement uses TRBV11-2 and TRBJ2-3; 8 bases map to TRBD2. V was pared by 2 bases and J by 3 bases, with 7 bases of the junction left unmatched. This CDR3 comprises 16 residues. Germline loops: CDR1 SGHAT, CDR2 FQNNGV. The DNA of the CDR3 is TGTGCCAGCAGCTTAAGAAGGGGACTAGTGACAGATACGCAGTATTTT. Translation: CASSLRRGLVTDTQYF.

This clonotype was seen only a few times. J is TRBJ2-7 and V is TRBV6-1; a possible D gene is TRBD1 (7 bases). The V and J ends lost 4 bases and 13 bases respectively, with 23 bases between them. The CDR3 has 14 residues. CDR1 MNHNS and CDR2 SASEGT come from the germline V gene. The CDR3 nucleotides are TGTGCCAGCAGTGGTCGTGGCAGGGGGGACTTCAGATACTTC. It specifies CASSGRGRGDFRYF.

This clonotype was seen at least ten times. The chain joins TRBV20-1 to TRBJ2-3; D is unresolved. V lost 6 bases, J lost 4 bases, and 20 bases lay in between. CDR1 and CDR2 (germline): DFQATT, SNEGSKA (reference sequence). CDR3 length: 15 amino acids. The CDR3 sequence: CSARRSPAFADTQYF. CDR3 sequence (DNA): TGCAGTGCGAGGAGATCGCCAGCTTTCGCAGATACGCAGTATTTT.

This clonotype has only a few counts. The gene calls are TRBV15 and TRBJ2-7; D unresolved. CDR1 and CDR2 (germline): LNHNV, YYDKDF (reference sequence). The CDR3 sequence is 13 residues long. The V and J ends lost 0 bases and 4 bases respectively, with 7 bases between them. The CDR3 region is CATSRDRFYEQYF. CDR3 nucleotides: TGTGCCACCAGCAGAGACAGATTTTACGAGCAGTACTTC. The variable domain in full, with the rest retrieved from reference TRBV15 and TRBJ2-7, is DAMVIQNPRYQVTQFGKPVTLSCSQTLNHNVMYWYQQKSSQAPKLLFHYYDKDFNNEADTPDNFQSRRPNTSFCFLDIRSPGLGDTAMYLCATSRDRFYEQYFGPGTRLTVT.

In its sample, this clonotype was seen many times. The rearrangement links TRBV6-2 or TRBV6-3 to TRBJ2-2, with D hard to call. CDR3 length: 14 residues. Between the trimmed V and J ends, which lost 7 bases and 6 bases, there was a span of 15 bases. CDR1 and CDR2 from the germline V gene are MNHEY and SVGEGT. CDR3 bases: TGTGCCAGCACCTCGCAAGTATTTCCCGGGGAGCTGTTTTTT. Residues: CASTSQVFPGELFF.

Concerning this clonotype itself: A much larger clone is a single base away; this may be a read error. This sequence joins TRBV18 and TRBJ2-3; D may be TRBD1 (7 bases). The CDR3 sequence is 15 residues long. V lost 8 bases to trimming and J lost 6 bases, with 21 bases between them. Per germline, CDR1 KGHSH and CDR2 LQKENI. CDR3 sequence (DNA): TGTGCCAGCGCCCGCGGGGCAGGGGGATGGGATACGCAGTATTTT. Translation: CASARGAGGWDTQYF.

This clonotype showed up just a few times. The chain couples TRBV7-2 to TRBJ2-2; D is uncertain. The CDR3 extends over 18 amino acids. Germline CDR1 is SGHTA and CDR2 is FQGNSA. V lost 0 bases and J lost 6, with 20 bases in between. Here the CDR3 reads CASSLAEFVGAAPGELFF. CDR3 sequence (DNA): TGTGCCAGCAGCTTAGCGGAGTTTGTGGGCGCCGCGCCCGGGGAGCTGTTTTTT.

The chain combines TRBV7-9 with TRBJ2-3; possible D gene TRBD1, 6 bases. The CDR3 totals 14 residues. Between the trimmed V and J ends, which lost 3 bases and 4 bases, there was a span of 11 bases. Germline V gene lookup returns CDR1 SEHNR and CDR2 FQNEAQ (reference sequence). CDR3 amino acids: CASSFRGSADTQYF. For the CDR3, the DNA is TGTGCCAGCAGCTTTAGGGGGTCCGCAGATACGCAGTATTTT. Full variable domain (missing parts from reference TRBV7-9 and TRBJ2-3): DTGVSQNPRHKITKRGQNVTFRCDPISEHNRLYWYRQTLGQGPEFLTYFQNEAQLEKSRLLSDRFSAERPKGSFSTLEIQRTEQGDSAMYLCASSFRGSADTQYFGPGTRLTVL.

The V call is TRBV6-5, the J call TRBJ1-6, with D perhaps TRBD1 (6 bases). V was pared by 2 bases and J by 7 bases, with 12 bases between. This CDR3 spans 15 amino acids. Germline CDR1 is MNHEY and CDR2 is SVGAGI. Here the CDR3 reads CASSYEQGSNSPLHF. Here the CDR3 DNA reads TGTGCCAGCAGTTACGAACAGGGAAGCAATTCACCCCTCCACTTT.

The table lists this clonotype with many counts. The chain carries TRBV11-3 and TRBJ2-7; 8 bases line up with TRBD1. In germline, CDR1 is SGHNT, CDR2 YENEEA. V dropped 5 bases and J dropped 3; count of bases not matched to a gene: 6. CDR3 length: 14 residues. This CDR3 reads CASSPRTGIYEQYF. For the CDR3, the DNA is TGTGCCAGCAGCCCAAGGACAGGGATCTACGAGCAGTACTTC.

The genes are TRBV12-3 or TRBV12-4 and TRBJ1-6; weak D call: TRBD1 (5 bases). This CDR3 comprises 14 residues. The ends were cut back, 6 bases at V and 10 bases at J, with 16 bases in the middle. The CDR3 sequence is CASSAGRVGSPLHF. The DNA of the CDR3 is TGTGCCAGCAGCGCGGGCAGGGTTGGATCACCCCTCCACTTT.

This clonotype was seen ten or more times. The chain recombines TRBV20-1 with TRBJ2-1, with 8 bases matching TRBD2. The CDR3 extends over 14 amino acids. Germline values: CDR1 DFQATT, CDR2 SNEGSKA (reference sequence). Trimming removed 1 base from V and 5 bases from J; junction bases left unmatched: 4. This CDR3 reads CSARGQRGHNEQFF. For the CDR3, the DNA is TGCAGTGCTAGAGGCCAGCGGGGGCACAATGAGCAGTTCTTC.

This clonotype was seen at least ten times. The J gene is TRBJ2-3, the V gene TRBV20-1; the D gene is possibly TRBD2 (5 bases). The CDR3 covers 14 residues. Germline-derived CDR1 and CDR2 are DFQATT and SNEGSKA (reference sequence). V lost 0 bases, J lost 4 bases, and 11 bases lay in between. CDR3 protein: CSARDTASSDTQYF. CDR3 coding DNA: TGCAGTGCTAGAGATACTGCTAGCTCAGATACGCAGTATTTT.